This TCR beta chain was retrieved from a study of beta chain features in type 1 diabetes. Study-wide points: Shorter TCRB CDR3s, moderately but significantly so, marked every one of the four CD4+ subsets in Type 1 diabetes patients. Insertion counts at VDJ junctions were lower in type 1 diabetes patients, who also showed more deletions there.

The whole isolated RNA underwent reverse transcription, so sequencing captured expressed TCRB transcripts. TCRdb keeps only in-frame clones here, not all; method: immunoSEQ multiplex PCR. The sample shows over 200,000 clones, approximately 11% of them seen only once. Germline CDR1 reads SGDLS; CDR2 reads YYNGEE. Between the trimmed V and J ends, which lost 4 bases and 3 bases, there was a span of 11 bases. The CDR3 is 14 residues long. This clone came up a few times. The target antigen is unknown. Sequencing used naive CD4+ T cells from blood. J is TRBJ1-5 and V is TRBV9; D is undetermined. This TCR derives from a man aged 30 to 39 with type 1 diabetes. The CDR3 reads CASSPGLINQPQHF. DNA of the CDR3: TGTGCCAGCAGCCCCGGACTGATCAATCAGCCCCAGCATTTT. Using reference TRBV9 and TRBJ1-5 for the parts outside the CDR3, the full variable domain is DSGVTQTPKHLITATGQRVTLRCSPRSGDLSVYWYQQSLDQGLQFLIQYYNGEERAKGNILERFSAQQFPDLHSELNLSSLELGDSALYFCASSPGLINQPQHFGDGTRLSIL.